Listed here are 32 T cell receptor beta chains from one sample, sequenced in a study of cytomegalovirus exposure and HLA in healthy donors. Vbeta (60) and Jbeta (13) primers were used in the PCR. The method was immunoSEQ multiplex PCR; TCRdb's version includes in-frame clones alone and lacks a portion of them. The sample lists some 170,000 clones; roughly a tenth were seen once. Sequencing was performed on PBMCs. Receptors were obtained from a woman between 25 and 40 years old in good health and CMV-seropositive.

This clone was observed a few times. The CDR3 protein is CASSAGGASYEQYF. CDR3 nucleotide sequence: TGTGCCAGTAGTGCTGGAGGGGCTTCCTACGAGCAGTACTTC. V is TRBV19 and J is TRBJ2-7; tentatively, D is TRBD2 (6 bases). V was cut by 5 bases and J by 1 base, with 12 bases left in between. CDR1 is LNHDA, CDR2 SQIVND, per germline (reference sequence). This CDR3 comprises 14 residues.

The chain recombines TRBV11-2 with TRBJ2-1; tentative D call: TRBD2 (5 bases). Looked up from germline, CDR1 is SGHAT and CDR2 is FQNNGV. V dropped 5 bases and J dropped 5 bases, with 10 bases sitting between them. The CDR3 has 13 amino acids. CDR3: CASSLRRDNEQFF. In DNA form, the CDR3 reads TGTGCCAGCAGCCTCCGGCGGGACAATGAGCAGTTCTTC.

The sample holds a few counts of this clone. This chain joins TRBV9 and TRBJ2-7; 11 bases are shared with TRBD2. The CDR3 is 16 amino acids. V lost 4 bases, J lost 4 bases, and 10 bases stayed unmatched. The V gene's germline CDR1 is SGDLS and CDR2 YYNGEE. This CDR3 reads CASSPSLTSGNYEQYF. CDR3 nucleotides: TGTGCCAGCAGCCCCTCCCTGACTAGCGGGAATTACGAGCAGTACTTC.

The rearrangement joins TRBV10-3 to TRBJ1-5; D is ambiguous. CDR3 length: 15 residues. Trimming stripped 0 bases from V and 2 bases from J, with 8 bases between. CDR1 is ENHRY, CDR2 SYGVKD, per germline. The CDR3 spells CAISESLDGNQPQHF. The CDR3 DNA reads as TGTGCCATCAGTGAGTCGCTAGACGGCAATCAGCCCCAGCATTTT.

This clone showed up just a few times. The CDR3 nucleotides are TGTGCCAGCAGTTACGGGGGGAGGGCCCTCTATGAGCAGTTCTTC. It is translated as CASSYGGRALYEQFF. The rearrangement links TRBV6-5 to TRBJ2-1; 7 bases are shared with TRBD2. The CDR3 runs to 15 residues. V shed 2 bases and J 8 bases; nucleotides not matched to a gene: 9. Germline loops: CDR1 MNHEY, CDR2 SVGAGI.

The V gene is TRBV4-2, the J gene TRBJ1-2, with D possibly TRBD1 on 5 matching bases. The CDR3 is made up of 12 amino acids. In germline, CDR1 is LGHNA, CDR2 YNFKEQ. The V end was cut by 5 bases, the J end by 3 bases, with 7 bases between. CDR3 DNA sequence: TGTGCCAGCAGCTCAGGGTACTATGGCTACACCTTC. Protein product: CASSSGYYGYTF.

This clone was found a few times. This chain uses TRBV2 with TRBJ1-4, with unresolved D. The CDR3 runs to 13 residues. Germline V gene data show CDR1 as SNHLY and CDR2 as FYNNEI. V was clipped by 4 bases and J by 5 bases, with 8 bases between them. This chain's CDR3 is CASSARGNEKLFF. The CDR3 nucleotides read TGTGCCAGCAGTGCCCGGGGAAATGAAAAACTGTTTTTT.

The CDR3 bases are TGTGCCAGCAGCCCGGGGATACAAGAGACCCAGTACTTC. It encodes CASSPGIQETQYF. The genes are TRBV6-1 and TRBJ2-5, with D possibly being TRBD2 (5 bases). V lost 6 bases, J lost 2 bases, and 10 bases lay in between. Per the germline V gene, CDR1 is MNHNS and CDR2 is SASEGT. The CDR3 is made up of 13 amino acids.

This clone was detected only a few times. The chain is built from TRBV9 and TRBJ2-6; D may be TRBD1 (5 bases). The V gene lost 4 bases and the J gene lost 0 bases, with 11 bases spanning the gap. CDR3 size: 16 residues. CDR1 and CDR2 from the germline V gene are SGDLS and YYNGEE. As DNA, the CDR3 is TGTGCCAGCAGCCTCCCCAGGGCCTCTGGGGCCAACGTCCTGACTTTC. It translates to CASSLPRASGANVLTF.

This clone turned up a few times. The chain combines TRBV11-2 with TRBJ2-3, with 12 bases matching TRBD1. The CDR3 is 16 amino acids. With V trimmed by 3 bases and J by 4 bases, 5 bases remained unmatched. CDR1 and CDR2 (germline): SGHAT, FQNNGV. CDR3 bases: TGTGCCAGCAGCTTCCCCGGGACAGGGGGCCCAGATACGCAGTATTTT. It yields the protein CASSFPGTGGPDTQYF.

This chain connects TRBV5-5 to TRBJ1-2; 7 bases fit TRBD1. Germline assignment: CDR1 SGHKS and CDR2 YYEKEE (reference sequence). CDR3 length: 13 amino acids. The ends lost 2 bases at V and 5 bases at J; junction bases unmatched: 3. CDR3 nucleotides: TGTGCCAGCAGCTTACAGGGGACGTATGGCTACACCTTC. It is translated as CASSLQGTYGYTF.

The gene calls are TRBV19 and TRBJ2-5; tentative D call: TRBD1 (8 bases). Germline CDR1 LNHDA, CDR2 SQIVND (reference sequence). CDR3 length: 12 residues. V was cut by 8 bases and J by 5 bases, with 12 bases left in between. CDR3 bases: TGTGCCAGTGGACAGGGAGGGGAGACCCAGTACTTC. Amino acids: CASGQGGETQYF. The entire variable domain, with the rest obtained from reference TRBV19 and TRBJ2-5, is as follows: DGGITQSPKYLFRKEGQNVTLSCEQNLNHDAMYWYRQDPGQGLRLIYYSQIVNDFQKGDIAEGYSVSREKKESFPLTVTSAQKNPTAFYLCASGQGGETQYFGPGTRLLVL.

This clone has more than one count but fewer than ten. The V gene is TRBV25-1, the J gene TRBJ2-7; a possible D gene is TRBD1 (6 bases). Trimming left V 6 bases short and J 4 bases short, with 10 bases between. Germline loops: CDR1 MGHDK, CDR2 SYGVNS. There are 12 residues in the CDR3. CDR3 nucleotides: TGTGCCAGCAGCCCGGACAGTTACGAGCAGTACTTC. This sequence encodes CASSPDSYEQYF.

The chain carries TRBV14 and TRBJ1-1, with no clear D. Per the germline V gene, CDR1 is SGHDN and CDR2 is FVKESK. V dropped 4 bases and J dropped 4 bases, with 10 bases sitting between them. This CDR3 has 13 amino acids. The CDR3 is CASSLRRVTEAFF. The CDR3 DNA reads TGTGCCAGCAGCCTACGTCGGGTCACTGAAGCTTTCTTT. Full variable domain (remainder filled in from reference TRBV14 and TRBJ1-1): EAGVTQFPSHSVIEKGQTVTLRCDPISGHDNLYWYRRVMGKEIKFLLHFVKESKQDESGMPNNRFLAERTGGTYSTLKVQPAELEDSGVYFCASSLRRVTEAFFGQGTRLTVV.

The genes are TRBV5-5 and TRBJ2-3; 7 bases are shared with TRBD1. V dropped 2 bases and J dropped 2; count of bases not matched to a gene: 11. Germline V gene data show CDR1 as SGHKS and CDR2 as YYEKEE (reference sequence). The CDR3 loop spans 17 amino acids. The CDR3, as DNA: TGTGCCAGCAGCTTTCGACAGGGCGACTCATACACAGATACGCAGTATTTT. It specifies CASSFRQGDSYTDTQYF.

This clone was detected only a few times. CDR3 sequence: CASFPVAGGNTEAFF. The CDR3 bases are TGCGCCAGCTTCCCGGTGGCGGGGGGGAACACTGAAGCTTTCTTT. The chain recombines TRBV5-1 with TRBJ1-1; D may be TRBD1 (5 bases). Germline CDR1 reads SGHRS; CDR2 reads YFSETQ. CDR3 length: 15 amino acids. V was trimmed by 7 bases and J by 1 base, leaving 17 bases between them.

The chain joins TRBV6-5 to TRBJ2-7; 7 bases are a match to TRBD2. The CDR3 runs 12 residues. CDR1 MNHEY and CDR2 SVGAGI come from the germline V gene. V dropped 9 bases and J dropped 0; count of bases not matched to a gene: 2. CDR3 loop: CASREDSYEQYF. The CDR3 DNA reads TGTGCCAGTCGGGAGGACTCCTACGAGCAGTACTTC.

This chain connects TRBV15 to TRBJ2-1; no clear D gene. The CDR3 has 14 residues. With 0 bases removed from V and 8 bases from J, the gap between germline ends came to 11 bases. Germline loops: CDR1 LNHNV, CDR2 YYDKDF (reference sequence). The CDR3 DNA reads as TGTGCCACCAGCAGAGATCAGGCCTCCGATGAGCAGTTCTTC. It translates to CATSRDQASDEQFF.

The chain links TRBV7-9 to TRBJ1-2; 7 bases line up with TRBD1. The ends lost 5 bases at V and 4 bases at J; junction bases unmatched: 4. The CDR3 sequence is 13 residues long. Per the germline V gene, CDR1 is SEHNR and CDR2 is FQNEAQ (reference sequence). The CDR3 DNA sequence: TGTGCCAGCAGCCCGGGGACAGCCTATGGCTACACCTTC. The encoded protein is CASSPGTAYGYTF.

This chain joins TRBV7-9 and TRBJ2-2; TRBD1 matches at 10 bases. CDR1 and CDR2 (germline): SEHNR, FQNEAQ (reference sequence). CDR3 size: 16 residues. The trim removed 5 bases at V and 9 bases at J, leaving 12 bases unmatched. The CDR3 protein is CASSPPGTGVTRELFF. Here the CDR3 DNA reads TGTGCCAGCAGCCCCCCCGGGACAGGGGTTACCCGGGAGCTGTTTTTT.

The chain links TRBV5-6 to TRBJ1-1; TRBD1 is a possible D gene (6 bases). The length of the CDR3 is 13 residues. The germline gives CDR1 SGHDT, CDR2 YYEEEE. Trimming pared 0 bases from V and 8 bases from J, leaving 11 bases between. The CDR3 sequence is CASSLEEGGEAFF. The CDR3 bases are TGTGCCAGCAGCTTGGAGGAGGGGGGGGAAGCTTTCTTT.

The CDR3, as DNA: TGTGCCAGCTCACCGCTTCATCCGGGGGGAGAGACCCAGTACTTC. Its translation is CASSPLHPGGETQYF. V is TRBV18 and J is TRBJ2-5; 7 bases are shared with TRBD2. V lost 3 bases and J lost 4; bases outside the gene matches: 8. The CDR3 length is 15 residues. Germline loops: CDR1 KGHSH, CDR2 LQKENI.

There are a few counts of this clone. V usage is TRBV11-2 and J usage is TRBJ2-3; 8 nucleotides line up with TRBD1. CDR1 is SGHAT and CDR2 is FQNNGV in the germline V gene. The CDR3 has 16 residues. V shed 0 bases and J 2 bases; nucleotides not matched to a gene: 4. CDR3 DNA sequence: TGTGCCAGCAGCTTAGAGGACAGGGTGGTCACAGATACGCAGTATTTT. Amino acids: CASSLEDRVVTDTQYF.

The sample holds a few counts of this clone. V is TRBV27 and J is TRBJ2-7; no clear D. With 5 bases removed from V and 0 bases from J, the gap between germline ends came to 20 bases. CDR1 and CDR2 (germline): MNHEY, SMNVEV (reference sequence). There are 17 residues in the CDR3. CDR3 loop: CASSPSSLSTLSYEQYF. CDR3 bases: TGTGCCAGCAGTCCCTCCTCCCTGAGCACTCTCTCCTACGAGCAGTACTTC.

This clone was picked up a small number of times. V and J are TRBV18 and TRBJ2-7; D remains unclear. This CDR3 has 14 amino acids. Germline V gene data show CDR1 as KGHSH and CDR2 as LQKENI. The germline V and J ends were trimmed by 7 bases and 2 bases, with 15 bases remaining between them. The CDR3 coding sequence is TGTGCCAGCTTTACTACGAGGTTTCCCTACGAGCAGTACTTC. This gives the protein CASFTTRFPYEQYF.

This sequence joins TRBV4-2 and TRBJ1-5; D is perhaps TRBD1 (6 bases). CDR1 and CDR2 (germline): LGHNA, YNFKEQ. Trimming removed 1 base at V and 7 bases at J, with 14 bases between. The CDR3 loop spans 15 amino acids. The CDR3 DNA sequence: TGTGCCAGCAGCCAAGTGGGAAAACAGGGACAGCCCCAGCATTTT. Protein sequence: CASSQVGKQGQPQHF.

This clone was seen more than once but under ten times. The chain links TRBV6-6 to TRBJ2-7, with D possibly TRBD1 on 6 matching bases. Germline loops: CDR1 MNHNY, CDR2 SVGAGI (reference sequence). V gave up 3 bases and J gave up 7 bases, with 16 bases separating them. The CDR3 loop spans 14 amino acids. The CDR3 bases are TGTGCCAGCAGTTATTTGGGGGCCGTTTTGGAGCAGTACTTC. It translates to CASSYLGAVLEQYF.

As to this clone: Since no conserved phenylalanine or tryptophan closes the CDR3, a read error is the likely cause. V is TRBV6-5 and J is TRBJ1-5; D unresolved. Germline V gene data show CDR1 as MNHEY and CDR2 as SVGAGI. This CDR3 has 12 amino acids. Trimming cost V 2 bases and J 3 bases, with 2 bases left between them. The DNA of the CDR3 is TGTGCCAGCAGTTACGACAATCAGCCCCAGCATGTT. Amino acid sequence: CASSYDNQPQHV.

This clone was found a few times. J is TRBJ2-5 and V is TRBV9, with TRBD2 matching over 9 bases. Germline loops: CDR1 SGDLS, CDR2 YYNGEE. This CDR3 has 17 amino acids. V lost 3 bases, J lost 5 bases, and 14 bases stayed unmatched. CDR3 loop: CASSGTPDSGSWETQYF. The DNA for the CDR3 is TGTGCCAGCAGCGGGACCCCTGATAGCGGGAGCTGGGAGACCCAGTACTTC.

This clone was counted between two and nine times. V usage is TRBV30 and J usage is TRBJ2-7, with D maybe TRBD2 (6 bases). Trimming pared 0 bases from V and 12 bases from J, leaving 21 bases between. CDR1 GTSNPN and CDR2 SVGIG come from the germline V gene (reference sequence). The CDR3 is made up of 14 amino acids. Here the CDR3 reads CAWSVSTPGDQRYF. For the CDR3, the DNA is TGTGCCTGGAGTGTATCTACCCCGGGGGACCAGCGGTACTTC. The whole variable domain, remainder taken from reference TRBV30 and TRBJ2-7, is SQTIHQWPATLVQPVGSPLSLECTVEGTSNPNLYWYRQAAGRGLQLLFYSVGIGQISSEVPQNLSASRPQDRQFILSSKKLLLSDSGFYLCAWSVSTPGDQRYFGPGTRLTVT.

J is TRBJ1-2 and V is TRBV6-5; 10 bases line up with TRBD1. Germline V gives CDR1 MNHEY, CDR2 SVGAGI. The CDR3 runs to 15 residues. The J segment lost 4 bases and the V segment lost 9 bases, leaving 11 bases of the junction unmatched. The CDR3: CARGTGELDTYGYTF. For the CDR3, the DNA is TGTGCCAGGGGGACAGGGGAACTCGATACCTATGGCTACACCTTC.

This clone has more than one count but fewer than ten. CDR3 region: CASSLERSGELFF. DNA for the CDR3: TGTGCCAGCAGCTTAGAGAGAAGCGGGGAGCTGTTTTTT. This chain links TRBV7-2 with TRBJ2-2; D gene ambiguous. Germline CDR1 and CDR2: SGHTA and FQGNSA. CDR3 length equals 13 residues. V was clipped by 1 base and J by 7 bases, with 7 bases between them.